What follows are 14 T cell receptor beta chains derived from one specimen sequenced in a study of a mutant IDH1 vaccine in newly diagnosed glioma. Sequencing was performed with immunoSEQ multiplex PCR; in TCRdb, only in-frame clones are kept and a portion is missing. The sample consists of some 60,000 clones, 83% of them appearing once. No cognate antigen is known for these TCRs. The time point is: week 47, end of study. Vaccination comprised doses that each held 300 ug of mutant IDH1 20-mer peptide, plus topical imiquimod. The sample in question was PBMCs, obtained from a glioma patient whose treatment included an IDH1 peptide vaccine. The receptors here all came from a man under 40 with glioma.

The chain couples TRBV28 to TRBJ1-3; the D gene is possibly TRBD1 (6 bases). This CDR3 spans 14 amino acids. CDR1 and CDR2 (germline): MDHEN, SYDVKM. The ends were cut back, 7 bases at V and 3 bases at J, with 13 bases in the middle. The CDR3 nucleotides read TGTGCCAGCAACCCCGGGACAAGTGGAAACACCATATATTTT. Its protein is CASNPGTSGNTIYF.

The chain links TRBV7-2 to TRBJ2-3; 11 nucleotides agree with TRBD2. The trim removed 4 bases at V and 8 bases at J, leaving 11 bases unmatched. The CDR3 has 16 residues. In germline, CDR1 is SGHTA, CDR2 FQGNSA. The CDR3 loop is CASSSPTSGVRPTQYF. DNA of the CDR3: TGTGCCAGCAGCTCACCGACTAGCGGGGTCCGTCCTACGCAGTATTTT.

This clone was recorded once. This rearrangement joins TRBV19 to TRBJ1-1, with D hard to call. From germline, CDR1 is LNHDA and CDR2 SQIVND (reference sequence). Deletions cut 1 base from V and 5 bases from J, with 14 bases between. This CDR3 region has 15 residues. CDR3 coding DNA: TGTGCCAGTAGTATAGCCGGAAGGGATGGTACTGAAGCTTTCTTT. Its protein is CASSIAGRDGTEAFF. Complete variable domain (other parts from reference TRBV19 and TRBJ1-1): DGGITQSPKYLFRKEGQNVTLSCEQNLNHDAMYWYRQDPGQGLRLIYYSQIVNDFQKGDIAEGYSVSREKKESFPLTVTSAQKNPTAFYLCASSIAGRDGTEAFFGQGTRLTVV.

This chain links TRBV11-2 with TRBJ2-5; tentatively, D is TRBD1 (5 bases). Trimming shortened V by 6 bases and J by 1 base, and 9 bases separated the two germline ends. Germline CDR1 is SGHAT and CDR2 is FQNNGV. CDR3 length: 13 residues. The DNA for the CDR3 is TGTGCCAGCAGTATTAGGGGCCAAGAGACCCAGTACTTC. This gives the protein CASSIRGQETQYF.

The chain couples TRBV10-2 to TRBJ2-5; 8 nucleotides align to TRBD1. The CDR3 length is 13 residues. The germline V gene has CDR1 WSHSY and CDR2 SAAADI. V was pared by 3 bases and J by 9 bases, with 6 bases of the junction left unmatched. The DNA for the CDR3 is TGCGCCAGCAGTGACGGGACAGGAGGGGCCCAGTACTTC. Translated, it gives CASSDGTGGAQYF.

The rearrangement links TRBV2 to TRBJ1-2, with 8 bases matching TRBD1. V was pared by 6 bases and J by 5 bases, with 20 bases of the junction left unmatched. The V gene's germline CDR1 is SNHLY and CDR2 FYNNEI. The CDR3 runs 18 residues. CDR3 sequence (DNA): TGTGCCAGCAGCAATACCGAAGGCGGGACAGGAGATTTTTATGGCTACACCTTC. Amino acids: CASSNTEGGTGDFYGYTF.

V gene TRBV28 combines with J gene TRBJ2-2, with a tentative D call TRBD2 (5 bases). Trimming pared 3 bases from V and 6 bases from J, leaving 8 bases between. The germline V gene has CDR1 MDHEN and CDR2 SYDVKM. The CDR3 runs 13 residues. CDR3 bases: TGTGCCAGCAGTTTGGCTAGCCCCGGGGAGCTGTTTTTT. This gives the protein CASSLASPGELFF.

V usage is TRBV4-1 and J usage is TRBJ1-6; tentative D call: TRBD1 (5 bases). V shed 4 bases and J shed 9 bases, with 19 bases lying between them. CDR1 and CDR2 (germline): MGHRA, YSYEKL. This CDR3 is built from 16 residues. The CDR3 loop reads CASSRDFGGLISPLHF. The CDR3 DNA reads TGCGCCAGCAGCCGAGATTTCGGGGGTTTGATTTCACCCCTCCACTTT.

The rearrangement uses TRBV2 and TRBJ2-3, with 7 nucleotides matching TRBD2. V gave up 8 bases and J gave up 0 bases; unmatched junction bases: 8. The CDR3 is made up of 15 amino acids. CDR1 is SNHLY, CDR2 FYNNEI, per germline. The CDR3 loop reads CASSGTNPSTDTQYF. CDR3 sequence (DNA): TGTGCCAGCTCCGGGACTAACCCTAGCACAGATACGCAGTATTTT.

The J gene is TRBJ2-1, the V gene TRBV28; weak D call: TRBD1 (6 bases). V was trimmed by 5 bases and J by 7 bases, leaving 18 bases between them. This CDR3 has 15 residues. Germline lookup yields CDR1 MDHEN and CDR2 SYDVKM. The CDR3 reads CASSATGKSKNEQFF. The CDR3 nucleotides read TGTGCCAGCAGTGCCACAGGGAAAAGTAAGAATGAGCAGTTCTTC. Filled out from reference TRBV28 and TRBJ2-1, the complete variable domain reads DVKVTQSSRYLVKRTGEKVFLECVQDMDHENMFWYRQDPGLGLRLIYFSYDVKMKEKGDIPEGYSVSREKKERFSLILESASTNQTSMYLCASSATGKSKNEQFFGPGTRLTVL.

The chain is built from TRBV27 and TRBJ2-7; TRBD1 might be the D (6 bases). Trimming removed 6 bases at V and 2 bases at J, with 14 bases between. This CDR3 is 14 amino acids long. Germline CDR1 MNHEY, CDR2 SMNVEV (reference sequence). DNA of the CDR3: TGTGCCAGCAGCCGGACAGTTGGAACCTACGAGCAGTACTTC. Translated, it gives CASSRTVGTYEQYF.

A single count supports this clone. V usage is TRBV2 and J usage is TRBJ2-7; D possibly matches TRBD1 or TRBD2 (6 bases each). The CDR3 consists of 13 residues. Germline V CDR1 and CDR2: SNHLY, FYNNEI. Between the trimmed V and J ends, which lost 5 bases and 4 bases, there was a span of 12 bases. CDR3 coding DNA: TGTGCCAGCAGTAGGGGGGTACCTTACGAGCAGTACTTC. The encoded protein is CASSRGVPYEQYF. Using reference TRBV2 and TRBJ2-7 for the parts outside the CDR3, the full variable domain is EPEVTQTPSHQVTQMGQEVILRCVPISNHLYFYWYRQILGQKVEFLVSFYNNEISEKSEIFDDQFSVERPDGSNFTLKIRSTKLEDSAMYFCASSRGVPYEQYFGPGTRLTVT.

The rearrangement uses TRBV7-2 and TRBJ1-4; D call uncertain. Germline CDR1 is SGHTA and CDR2 is FQGNSA. V was trimmed by 0 bases and J by 5 bases, leaving 10 bases between them. This CDR3 has 15 amino acids. This CDR3 reads CASSLAARRNEKLFF. The CDR3 coding sequence is TGTGCCAGCAGCTTAGCGGCCAGGCGGAATGAAAAACTGTTTTTT.

The rearrangement joins TRBV11-2 to TRBJ2-3; 10 nucleotides agree with TRBD2. This CDR3 has 17 residues. CDR1 is SGHAT and CDR2 is FQNNGV in the germline V gene. V lost 1 base to trimming and J lost 0 bases; unmatched junction nucleotides: 4. The CDR3 DNA reads TGTGCCAGCAGCTTAGCTTCTAGCGGGGGCAGCACAGATACGCAGTATTTT. This sequence encodes CASSLASSGGSTDTQYF.